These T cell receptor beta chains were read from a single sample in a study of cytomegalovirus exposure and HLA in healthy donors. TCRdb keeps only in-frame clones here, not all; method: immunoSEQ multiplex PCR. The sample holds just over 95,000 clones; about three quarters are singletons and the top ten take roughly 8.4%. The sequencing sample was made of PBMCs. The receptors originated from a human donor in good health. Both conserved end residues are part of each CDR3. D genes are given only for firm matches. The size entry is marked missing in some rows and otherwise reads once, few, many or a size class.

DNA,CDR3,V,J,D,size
TGTGCCAGCAGCCAAGGACAGGGATTTCCCGGGGAGCTGTTTTTT,CASSQGQGFPGELFF,TRBV14,TRBJ2-2,TRBD1,NA
TGTGCCAGTAGTTCTCCCTTCGACGGAGCCTACGAGCAGTACTTC,CASSSPFDGAYEQYF,TRBV19,TRBJ2-7,NA,NA
TGTGCCAGCAGTTCCGGGTCCCGAGGGAATCAGCCCCAGCATTTT,CASSSGSRGNQPQHF,TRBV6-5,TRBJ1-5,NA,NA
TGCAGCGCTAGCGGGAGTCCTAACGAGCAGTACTTC,CSASGSPNEQYF,TRBV29-1,TRBJ2-7,TRBD2,NA
TGTGCCAGCAGGACTAGCGGAAGCACAGATACGCAGTATTTT,CASRTSGSTDTQYF,TRBV6-1,TRBJ2-3,TRBD2,NA
TGCGCCAGCAGCCGCACCAGGGTCGCCCCGTCCCACGAGCAGTACTTC,CASSRTRVAPSHEQYF,TRBV5-1,TRBJ2-7,NA,NA
TGTGCCAGCAGCCGAGTCACAGCGGGGTTAGAGACCCAGTACTTC,CASSRVTAGLETQYF,TRBV27,TRBJ2-5,TRBD2,NA
TGTGCCAGCAGCCCGGGACAGGCGTTTCAGCCCCAGCATTTT,CASSPGQAFQPQHF,TRBV6-1,TRBJ1-5,TRBD1,NA
TGTGCCTCATCCACCCGACGGGTTATGGACACTGAAGCTTTCTTT,CASSTRRVMDTEAFF,TRBV30,TRBJ1-1,NA,NA
TGCGCCAGCAGCTTAGCGGGAGGATTCAATGAGCAGTTCTTC,CASSLAGGFNEQFF,TRBV5-1,TRBJ2-1,TRBD2,NA
TGCAGCGCAAAAGGAGGGAGCTCCTACGAGCAGTACTTC,CSAKGGSSYEQYF,TRBV29-1,TRBJ2-7,NA,NA
TGCGCCAGCAGCTTAGATATTACAGGGTCGAATTCACCCCTCCACTTT,CASSLDITGSNSPLHF,TRBV5-1,TRBJ1-6,NA,NA
TGCAGCGTTGATTGGCGGGAGGAGCCCTACAATGAGCAGTTCTTC,CSVDWREEPYNEQFF,TRBV29-1,TRBJ2-1,TRBD2,NA
TGTGCCAGCAGCGTAGCCGGGGGGCTACAAGAGACCCAGTACTTC,CASSVAGGLQETQYF,TRBV9,TRBJ2-5,NA,NA
TGCGCCAGCAGCTTGAGAGGGGGGGCTGCCATCTACGAGCAGTACTTC,CASSLRGGAAIYEQYF,TRBV5-1,TRBJ2-7,NA,few
TGCGCCAGCAGCCACAGGACTAGCGGCAGCACCGGGGAGCTGTTTTTT,CASSHRTSGSTGELFF,TRBV5-1,TRBJ2-2,TRBD2,NA
TGTGCCAGCAGCTTATTGGGGGGGAACACAGATACGCAGTATTTT,CASSLLGGNTDTQYF,TRBV7-8,TRBJ2-3,TRBD2,NA
TGCGCCAGCAGCTTGGGCGGGGGGGCCGGCACCGGGGAGCTGTTTTTT,CASSLGGGAGTGELFF,TRBV5-1,TRBJ2-2,TRBD2,NA
TGTGCCAGCAGAACAAAGACAGGGACCTATGGCTACACCTTC,CASRTKTGTYGYTF,TRBV6-6,TRBJ1-2,TRBD1,NA
TGTGCCAGTAGTTCTCCGGGACACCTGGACTATGGCTACACCTTC,CASSSPGHLDYGYTF,TRBV19,TRBJ1-2,NA,NA
TGTGCCAGCAGCTTAGGGGACAGGGGAAATCAGCCCCAGCATTTT,CASSLGDRGNQPQHF,TRBV5-6,TRBJ1-5,TRBD1,NA
TGCGCCAGCAGCCCGACCGGGACAAACTACGAGCAGTACTTC,CASSPTGTNYEQYF,TRBV5-1,TRBJ2-7,NA,NA
TGTGCCAGCAGCCCGTCGACACATAAATCCCAAGAGACCCAGTACTTC,CASSPSTHKSQETQYF,TRBV11-2,TRBJ2-5,NA,NA
TGTGCCAGTAGTGCTAAGTTAAATTCACCCCTCCACTTT,CASSAKLNSPLHF,TRBV19,TRBJ1-6,NA,NA
TGTGCCAGCCTTAATCGCGGACAGGGAGCTTTCTTT,CASLNRGQGAFF,TRBV27,TRBJ1-1,TRBD1,NA
TGTGCCAGCAGTGAACAGGGGCACAATCAGCCCCAGCATTTT,CASSEQGHNQPQHF,TRBV2,TRBJ1-5,NA,once
TGTGCCAGCTCACCCGGACAGGGCGGCTATGGCTACACCTTC,CASSPGQGGYGYTF,TRBV18,TRBJ1-2,TRBD1,NA
TGTGCCAGCAGTCGTTACGGGACTAGCCCCACAGATACGCAGTATTTT,CASSRYGTSPTDTQYF,TRBV7-2,TRBJ2-3,TRBD2,NA
TGTGCCAGCAGTTACCGGGAGGGGCCTTATACTGAAGCTTTCTTT,CASSYREGPYTEAFF,TRBV6-5,TRBJ1-1,NA,NA
TGCGCCAGCCTCAACACCGGGGAGCTGTTTTTT,CASLNTGELFF,TRBV4-3,TRBJ2-2,NA,few
TGTGCCAGCAGCCTAGACCCGCTTTCCGGGACTAAAGTCCATGAGCAGTTCTTC,CASSLDPLSGTKVHEQFF,TRBV27,TRBJ2-1,TRBD2,once
TGCGCCAGCAGCTTGGATTTCGGGACTAGCGGGAGGGCCTCCGAGCAGTACTTC,CASSLDFGTSGRASEQYF,TRBV5-1,TRBJ2-7,TRBD2,NA